The rows below give T cell receptor beta chains drawn from one sample of a study of technical replicates of blood from a handful of donors. Clones were sequenced by immunoSEQ multiplex PCR, and TCRdb holds only the in-frame ones, with some missing. Of fewer than 90,000 clones listed, around 97% were seen once; the top ten hold approximately 0.21%. Sequencing was done on a sample of T cells isolated from PBMCs. The receptors originated from a human donor in good health. Both conserved end residues are part of each CDR3. A D gene is named only where the DNA matches it firmly. A row's size may be missing; if present it is once, few, many or a size class.

clone_size	v_call	d_call	j_call	cdr3_nt	cdr3_aa
NA	TRBV4-1	TRBD1	TRBJ1-2	TGCGCCAGCAGCCAATCCGGGACAGTCTTTCGTGGCTACACCTTC	CASSQSGTVFRGYTF
NA	TRBV23-1	TRBD1	TRBJ2-7	TGCGCCAGCAGTCAAATATTGGGACAGTCCTACGAGCAGTACTTC	CASSQILGQSYEQYF
NA	TRBV9	NA	TRBJ1-6	TGTGCCAGCAGCGTAGAAGGAGGGATGGGTTCACCCCTCCACTTT	CASSVEGGMGSPLHF
NA	TRBV19	NA	TRBJ2-1	TGTGCCAGTAGCCAACTAGCTGCTAGCTCCTACAATGAGCAGTTCTTC	CASSQLAASSYNEQFF
NA	TRBV27	TRBD1	TRBJ1-3	TGTGCCAGCAGGAACATGGGTGAGGGGGCGCCAGGAAACACCATATATTTT	CASRNMGEGAPGNTIYF
NA	TRBV28	NA	TRBJ2-7	TGTGCCAGCAGTTTCTCTAATCTCCCATACGAGCAGTACTTC	CASSFSNLPYEQYF
NA	TRBV19	TRBD2	TRBJ2-7	TGTGCCTCAACCTATGGGACTAGCGCCTCCTACGAGCAGTACTTC	CASTYGTSASYEQYF
once	TRBV7-6	TRBD1	TRBJ1-3	TGTGCCAGCAGCCTTACAGGGGAGAGAGGAAACACCATATATTTT	CASSLTGERGNTIYF
NA	TRBV30	NA	TRBJ2-3	TGTGCCTGGAGTGACGGGGGGCGTAGCACAGATACGCAGTATTTT	CAWSDGGRSTDTQYF
once	TRBV5-4	NA	TRBJ2-6	TGTGCCAGCAGCTACCGGTGGAGCTCTGGGGCCAACGTCCTGACTTTC	CASSYRWSSGANVLTF
NA	TRBV4-1	TRBD2	TRBJ2-1	TGCGCCAGCAGCAAGGAAAGTAGCGGGAGCTCCTACAATGAGCAGTTCTTC	CASSKESSGSSYNEQFF
NA	TRBV7-9	NA	TRBJ2-7	TGTGCCAGCAGCTCGTCTACTCTCTCCTACGAGCAGTACTTC	CASSSSTLSYEQYF
NA	TRBV4-1	TRBD2	TRBJ2-5	TGCGCCAGCAGCCGAAATAGCGGGGGGGCCGGGGAGACCCAGTACTTC	CASSRNSGGAGETQYF
NA	TRBV5-1	TRBD2	TRBJ2-3	TGCGCCAGCAGCTGGACCGGGAGGTCAGATACGCAGTATTTT	CASSWTGRSDTQYF
few	TRBV7-6	NA	TRBJ1-1	TGTGCCAGCAGCTACCAACACCGCACTGAAGCTTTCTTT	CASSYQHRTEAFF
NA	TRBV5-1	TRBD2	TRBJ2-1	TGCGCCAGCAGCTTGGTGAGATTGACTAGCGGGAGGAAGGTGGGAAACAATGAGCAGTTCTTC	CASSLVRLTSGRKVGNNEQFF
once	TRBV6-6	NA	TRBJ2-5	TGTGCCAGCAACCGGGGTGAGGAGACCCAGTACTTC	CASNRGEETQYF
NA	TRBV5-1	NA	TRBJ1-1	TGCGCCAGCAGCCCCGGTCCCTCGGGTGGTGTCACTGAAGCTTTCTTT	CASSPGPSGGVTEAFF
once	TRBV7-9	TRBD1	TRBJ2-3	TGTGCCAGCAGCTTTTTCTTGACAGGGGGTACAGATACGCAGTATTTT	CASSFFLTGGTDTQYF
once	TRBV5-1	TRBD2	TRBJ2-3	TGCGCCAGCAGCTTGCTGGGACTAGCGGGACGCACAGATACGCAGTATTTT	CASSLLGLAGRTDTQYF
NA	TRBV4-1	TRBD2	TRBJ2-1	TGCGCCAGCAGCCAAGTAAAAACGGGAGCGGGGGGGCCAGGTGAGCAGTTCTTC	CASSQVKTGAGGPGEQFF
NA	TRBV28	TRBD1	TRBJ1-5	TGTGCCAGCACTACAACAGGGGGCCGGGGCAATCAGCCCCAGCATTTT	CASTTTGGRGNQPQHF
NA	TRBV9	NA	TRBJ1-6	TGTGCCAGCAGCGTAGTGGAGGGAAATTCACCCCTCCACTTT	CASSVVEGNSPLHF
NA	TRBV5-1	NA	TRBJ2-2	TGCGCCAGCAGCACGGACAGAGCCCCTGAGCTGTTTTTT	CASSTDRAPELFF
NA	TRBV9	NA	TRBJ2-1	TGTGCCAGCAGCGCTCTAGCCTCCAATGAGCAGTTCTTC	CASSALASNEQFF
NA	TRBV7-8	TRBD1	TRBJ2-7	TGTGCCAGCAGCTTTTCAGGACAGGGTTCCTACGAGCAGTACTTC	CASSFSGQGSYEQYF
NA	TRBV10-1	TRBD2	TRBJ2-1	TGCGCCAGCAGTGTGAGGACTAGCGGTTACAATGAGCAGTTCTTC	CASSVRTSGYNEQFF
once	TRBV9	NA	TRBJ2-1	TGTGCCAGCAGCGTAGTTAGCTCGGAGCAGTTCTTC	CASSVVSSEQFF
NA	TRBV11-2	TRBD1	TRBJ2-1	TGTGCCAGCAGAGAACCCGGGACAGGGGGCAATGAGCAGTTCTTC	CASREPGTGGNEQFF
NA	TRBV6-1	TRBD1	TRBJ2-5	TGTGCCAGCAGGTCTAAGACAGGGGGCGGTGAGACCCAGTACTTC	CASRSKTGGGETQYF
NA	TRBV5-6	NA	TRBJ1-2	TGTGCCAGCCTCTTTGCCCCGGCAGGAACTAACTATGGCTACACCTTC	CASLFAPAGTNYGYTF
NA	TRBV7-9	NA	TRBJ2-1	TGTGCCAGCAGCTCCGCGGTCGCCGAGCAGTTCTTC	CASSSAVAEQFF
NA	TRBV6-1	TRBD2	TRBJ2-1	TGTGCCAGCACTATCGGGGGGGCGTCCTACAATGAGCAGTTCTTC	CASTIGGASYNEQFF
NA	TRBV2	TRBD2	TRBJ2-1	TGTGCCAGCAGTGTTCGACTAGCGGGGGCGAATGAGCAGTTCTTC	CASSVRLAGANEQFF
NA	TRBV10-1	NA	TRBJ2-1	TGCGCCAGCAGTGAGTCAGCGGCTAGCGAAAACAATGAGCAGTTCTTC	CASSESAASENNEQFF
NA	TRBV7-8	TRBD2	TRBJ2-5	TGTGCCAGCAGCCACCAATTCGGGAGGGAGACCCAGTACTTC	CASSHQFGRETQYF
few	TRBV27	NA	TRBJ2-2	TGTGCCAGCAGTAAAACGGGACTCCGGAACACCGGGGAGCTGTTTTTT	CASSKTGLRNTGELFF
once	TRBV6-4	TRBD1	TRBJ2-5	TGTGCCAGCAGTGCCCCCGGACAGGGATTCCTATCAGAGACCCAGTACTTC	CASSAPGQGFLSETQYF
NA	TRBV10-2	NA	TRBJ1-2	TGCGCCAGCAGTGAGTCGCTGGGAGGTGGCTACACCTTC	CASSESLGGGYTF
NA	TRBV4-1	TRBD2	TRBJ2-7	TGCGCCAGCAGCCAAGGGGAGCGGGAGCCGAGGGAGCAGTACTTC	CASSQGEREPREQYF
NA	TRBV5-1	NA	TRBJ2-7	TGCGCCAGCAGCCCAGCAGAGGGTCTAGCGATCCACGAGCAGTACTTC	CASSPAEGLAIHEQYF
NA	TRBV4-1	NA	TRBJ2-3	TGCGCCAGCAGCCAGATAGGACAGAGCACAGATACGCAGTATTTT	CASSQIGQSTDTQYF
once	TRBV9	TRBD2	TRBJ2-1	TGTGCCAGCAGCCCCGCGGGAGCATCCTACAATGAGCAGTTCTTC	CASSPAGASYNEQFF
NA	TRBV2	TRBD1	TRBJ2-7	TGTGCCAGCAGTCAACAGGGGGCCGGCTACGAGCAGTACTTC	CASSQQGAGYEQYF
NA	TRBV27	TRBD2	TRBJ2-1	TGTGCCAGCAGTGTTCTAGCGGACCTTTACAATGAGCAGTTCTTC	CASSVLADLYNEQFF
NA	TRBV14	NA	TRBJ2-1	TGTGCCAGCAGCCAACGATCTAGTGGCCTATCCTACAATGAGCAGTTCTTC	CASSQRSSGLSYNEQFF
NA	TRBV7-9	TRBD1	TRBJ2-1	TGTGCCAGCAGCCGTGACAGGGGCAACTACAATGAGCAGTTCTTC	CASSRDRGNYNEQFF
once	TRBV20-1	NA	TRBJ2-5	TGCAGTGCAGAGTCAGAGACCCAGTACTTC	CSAESETQYF
NA	TRBV19	TRBD2	TRBJ2-7	TGTGCCAGTAGTGCTAGCGGGGGGTCTCATTTCTACGAGCAGTACTTC	CASSASGGSHFYEQYF
once	TRBV28	TRBD2	TRBJ2-1	TGTGCCAGCAGTTTAGTTTCTAGCGGGAGGGACCGGCAGTTCTTC	CASSLVSSGRDRQFF
NA	TRBV21-1	NA	TRBJ2-2	TGTGCCAGCAGCACTAGAAGGCTGGAGCTGTTTTTT	CASSTRRLELFF
NA	TRBV6-6	NA	TRBJ2-1	TGTGCCAGCAGTTACATGGAGGCCTCGGCCCACCAGTTCTTC	CASSYMEASAHQFF
NA	TRBV27	NA	TRBJ2-7	TGTGCCAGCAGTTTACAATTCCCCGGGACACTTTACGAGCAGTACTTC	CASSLQFPGTLYEQYF
NA	TRBV11-3	NA	TRBJ1-3	TGTGCCAGCAGCTTTTCCTCGAGCTCTGGAAACACCATATATTTT	CASSFSSSSGNTIYF
NA	TRBV7-3	NA	TRBJ2-2	TGTGCCAGCAGCCGCGGGACGGTGAACACCGGGGAGCTGTTTTTT	CASSRGTVNTGELFF
NA	TRBV7-3	TRBD2	TRBJ2-1	TGTGCCAGCAGACCTAGCGGGGGATACAATGAGCAGTTCTTC	CASRPSGGYNEQFF